This TCR beta chain was identified in a study of T cells in Graves' hyperthyroidism and ophthalmopathy. General study points: Stable hyperthyroidism and ophthalmopathy were separated using 13 V-J signatures. The majority of expanded thyroid clonotypes above 0.001 also appeared in blood.

Many counts were recorded for this clonotype. Its antigen is as yet unknown. CDR3 length: 14 residues. V trimming: 6 bases; J trimming: 5 bases; junction bases outside the gene matches: 4. Germline V gene data show CDR1 as SGHVS and CDR2 as FNYEAQ. Pregnant or lactating patients were excluded, as were those with uncontrolled infection or other autoimmune disease. Template material for amplifying TCR beta CDR3 regions consisted of RNA transcripts. When the TCR CDR3 underwent first-round RT-PCR, the HTBI primer set was used. Each CDR3 protein gets one entry after TCRdb re-called the multiplex PCR reads with MiXCR. Here the sample spans approximately 700,000 distinct CDR3 sequences, over 40% being singletons.

The origin of this receptor is an adult man with Graves' disease, either hyperthyroidism or ophthalmopathy (not recorded which). Sequenced: peripheral blood or thyroid tissue (not recorded which). The chain recombines TRBV7-6 with TRBJ1-6, with 7 positions matching TRBD1. In DNA form, the CDR3 reads TGTGCCAGCAGGCAGGGACAGAATAATTCACCCCTCCACTTT. Amino acid sequence: CASRQGQNNSPLHF.